The rows below give T cell receptor beta chains drawn from one sample of a study of Tregs in tolerant kidney transplant recipients. Sequenced by immunoSEQ multiplex PCR; TCRdb stores in-frame clones only, minus some. Of over 50,000 clones detected, approximately 83% appear once; the ten largest clones hold under 2.5%. Sequenced here: Tregs from blood, sampled before the transplant. The receptors stem from a human donor who received a combined kidney and bone marrow transplant. Both conserved end residues are part of each CDR3. A D gene is named only where the DNA matches it firmly. Clone size, where shown, is once, few, many, or a class for clones that have expanded.

D gene	clone size	V gene	J gene	CDR3 protein	CDR3 DNA
TRBD1	few	TRBV5-1	TRBJ1-2	CASSLGRDRGRGYTF	TGCGCCAGCAGCTTGGGACGGGACAGGGGTCGTGGCTACACCTTC
TRBD1	-	TRBV5-1	TRBJ2-1	CASSRSPRTGAGEQFF	TGCGCCAGCAGCCGGTCCCCAAGGACAGGGGCGGGTGAGCAGTTCTTC
TRBD2	-	TRBV4-2	TRBJ2-5	CASSLQRGGQETQYF	TGTGCCAGCAGCCTACAGCGGGGGGGACAAGAGACCCAGTACTTC
-	-	TRBV7-2	TRBJ1-4	CASSLAGGRELFF	TGTGCCAGCAGCTTAGCTGGGGGAAGGGAACTGTTTTTT
TRBD1	-	TRBV2	TRBJ1-2	CASSDRDRGLYGYTF	TGTGCCAGCAGTGACCGGGACAGGGGGCTGTATGGCTACACCTTC
-	-	TRBV6-5	TRBJ1-5	CASSYRGSNQPQHF	TGTGCCAGCAGTTACAGGGGTAGCAATCAGCCCCAGCATTTT
-	-	TRBV28	TRBJ2-1	CASSLSSLDEQFF	TGTGCCAGCAGTTTAAGTTCCCTAGATGAGCAGTTCTTC
-	-	TRBV18	TRBJ2-3	CASSPGVGDTDTQYF	TGTGCCAGCTCACCGGGAGTGGGGGACACAGATACGCAGTATTTT
-	-	TRBV11-1	TRBJ2-1	CASSRGPLQFF	TGTGCCAGCAGCCGGGGTCCCCTTCAGTTCTTC
-	-	TRBV10-3	TRBJ2-2	CAISEAGTTGELFF	TGTGCCATCAGTGAGGCAGGGACTACCGGGGAGCTGTTTTTT
-	once	TRBV11-3	TRBJ2-6	CASSPGLPGANVLTF	TGTGCCAGCAGCCCCGGGCTGCCTGGGGCCAACGTCCTGACTTTC
-	once	TRBV6-1	TRBJ1-1	CASSEVGNTEAFF	TGTGCCAGCAGTGAGGTGGGGAACACTGAAGCTTTCTTT
TRBD2	-	TRBV6-6	TRBJ2-5	CASSIGGEETQYF	TGTGCCAGCAGTATTGGGGGGGAAGAGACCCAGTACTTC
TRBD1	-	TRBV28	TRBJ2-1	CASTPSFRGTGEGEQFF	TGTGCCAGCACACCATCTTTCCGGGGGACAGGGGAAGGTGAGCAGTTCTTC
-	-	TRBV5-4	TRBJ2-7	CASSVDTYEQYF	TGTGCCAGCAGCGTTGACACCTACGAGCAGTACTTC
-	-	TRBV6-1	TRBJ1-5	CASIPGARRNQPQHF	TGTGCCAGCATTCCAGGGGCGCGGAGGAATCAGCCCCAGCATTTT
-	-	TRBV6-1	TRBJ1-2	CASSEYGFGYTF	TGTGCCAGCAGTGAATATGGGTTTGGCTACACCTTC
-	-	TRBV7-8	TRBJ2-7	CASSPLLGPFSYEQYF	TGTGCCAGCAGCCCACTTTTGGGACCGTTCTCCTACGAGCAGTACTTC
-	once	TRBV30	TRBJ2-2	CAWSVRQYTGELFF	TGTGCCTGGAGTGTAAGGCAGTACACCGGGGAGCTGTTTTTT
-	-	TRBV4-3	TRBJ2-7	CASSQEVAAGFYEQYF	TGCGCCAGCAGCCAAGAAGTGGCGGCAGGATTCTACGAGCAGTACTTC
TRBD1	-	TRBV5-8	TRBJ1-1	CASFPRIQGAPGTEAFF	TGTGCCAGCTTTCCGCGAATACAGGGGGCGCCCGGCACTGAAGCTTTCTTT
-	-	TRBV7-8	TRBJ1-5	CASSFSGNNQPQHF	TGTGCCAGCAGCTTTTCTGGGAACAATCAGCCCCAGCATTTT